This TCR beta chain was recorded in a study of blood T cell repertoires in COVID-19. About the study: COVID-19 samples from acute and convalescent phases originated in the United States, Italy and Spain.

Some clones are missing from TCRdb's copy, which holds only in-frame ones; the method was immunoSEQ multiplex PCR. The sample has 200,000 to 250,000 clones, around 86% seen once; the top ten hold less than 9.5%. The junction had 5 bases not matched to a gene; V was cut back by 6 bases and J by 3 bases. Germline CDR1 is SGHTA and CDR2 is FQGNSA. CDR3 size: 14 residues. This chain joins TRBV7-2 and TRBJ1-5; 7 bases are shared with TRBD1. The receptor was isolated from a woman of 80 years or more with COVID-19, enrolled during active disease. The sample comprised peripheral blood. CDR3 amino acids: CASSIGQDNQPQHF. The CDR3 nucleotides are TGTGCCAGCAGTATTGGACAGGACAATCAGCCCCAGCATTTT.